This T cell receptor (beta chain) comes out of a study of cytomegalovirus exposure and HLA in healthy donors. Study summary: Early released data comprised tens of millions of unique TCRs from HLA-typed donors.

General study points: Productive rates of about 87% or about 30% were seen for most TCR beta V segments in an earlier analysis.

Remarks on this clone: Its antigen is currently unknown.

Germline V lookup: CDR1 MNHEY, CDR2 SMNVEV (reference sequence). The CDR3 runs 11 residues. V lost 5 bases and J lost 8, with 7 bases in between. 60 Vbeta and 13 Jbeta primers were used in PCR. TCRdb's copy holds only in-frame clones and misses some; the assay was immunoSEQ multiplex PCR. The profile shows 130,000 to 150,000 clones, around three quarters of them singletons. The clonotype was recovered from a middle-aged woman in good health and CMV-seropositive. The V call is TRBV27, the J call TRBJ2-1; maybe TRBD2 (6 bases). The sequencing sample was made of PBMCs. The CDR3 loop reads CASSQRDEQFF. CDR3 coding DNA: TGTGCCAGCAGTCAGCGGGATGAGCAGTTCTTC.